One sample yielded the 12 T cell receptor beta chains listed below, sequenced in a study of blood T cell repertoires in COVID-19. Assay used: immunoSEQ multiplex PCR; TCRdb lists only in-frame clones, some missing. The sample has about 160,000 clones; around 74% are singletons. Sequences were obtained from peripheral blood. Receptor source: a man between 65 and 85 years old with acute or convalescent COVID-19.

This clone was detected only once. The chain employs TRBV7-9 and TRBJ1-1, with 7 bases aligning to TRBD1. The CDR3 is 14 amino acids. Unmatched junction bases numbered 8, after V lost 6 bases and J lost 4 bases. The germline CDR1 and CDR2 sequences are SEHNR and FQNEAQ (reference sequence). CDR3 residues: CASRLQGSGTEAFF. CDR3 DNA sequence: TGTGCCAGCAGACTACAGGGGTCCGGCACTGAAGCTTTCTTT.

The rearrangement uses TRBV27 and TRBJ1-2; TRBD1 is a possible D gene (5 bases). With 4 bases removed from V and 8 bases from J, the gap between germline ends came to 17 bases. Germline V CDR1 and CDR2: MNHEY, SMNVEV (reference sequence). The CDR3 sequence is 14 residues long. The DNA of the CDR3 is TGTGCCAGCAGTTCGACAGAATTAACTATGGGCTACACCTTC. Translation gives CASSSTELTMGYTF.

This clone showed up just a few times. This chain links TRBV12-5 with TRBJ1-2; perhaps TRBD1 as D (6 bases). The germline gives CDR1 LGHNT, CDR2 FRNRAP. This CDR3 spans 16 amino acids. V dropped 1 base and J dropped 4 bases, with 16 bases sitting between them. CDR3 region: CASGLATGQTFYGYTF. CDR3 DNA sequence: TGTGCTAGTGGTTTGGCCACCGGACAGACCTTCTATGGCTACACCTTC.

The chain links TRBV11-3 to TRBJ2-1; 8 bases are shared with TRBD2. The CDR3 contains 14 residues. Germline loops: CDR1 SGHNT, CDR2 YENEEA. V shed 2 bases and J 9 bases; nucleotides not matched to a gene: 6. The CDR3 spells CASSLTSGVGEQFF. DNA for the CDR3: TGTGCCAGCAGCTTAACTAGCGGAGTCGGTGAGCAGTTCTTC.

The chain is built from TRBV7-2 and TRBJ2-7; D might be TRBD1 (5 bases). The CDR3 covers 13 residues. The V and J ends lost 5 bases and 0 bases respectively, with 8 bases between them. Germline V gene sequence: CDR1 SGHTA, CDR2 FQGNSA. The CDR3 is CASSETVSYEQYF. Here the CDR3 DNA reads TGTGCCAGCAGCGAGACAGTCTCCTACGAGCAGTACTTC.

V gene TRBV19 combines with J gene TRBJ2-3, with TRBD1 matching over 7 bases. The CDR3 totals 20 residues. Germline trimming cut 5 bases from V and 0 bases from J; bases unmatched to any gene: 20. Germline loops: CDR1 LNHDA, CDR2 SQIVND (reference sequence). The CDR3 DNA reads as TGTGCCAGTAGTTTTACGACAGGGCACCAAGCTGGGCATAGCACAGATACGCAGTATTTT. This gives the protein CASSFTTGHQAGHSTDTQYF.

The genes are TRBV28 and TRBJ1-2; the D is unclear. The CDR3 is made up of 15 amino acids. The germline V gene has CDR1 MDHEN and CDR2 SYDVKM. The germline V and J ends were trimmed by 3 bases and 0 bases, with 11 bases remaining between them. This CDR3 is CASSFPARSNYGYTF. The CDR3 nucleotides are TGTGCCAGCAGTTTTCCCGCCAGATCTAACTATGGCTACACCTTC.

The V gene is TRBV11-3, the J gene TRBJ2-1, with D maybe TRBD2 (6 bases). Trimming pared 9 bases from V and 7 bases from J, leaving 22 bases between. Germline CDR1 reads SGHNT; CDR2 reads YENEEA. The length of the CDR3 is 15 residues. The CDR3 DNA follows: TGTGCCAGACGGGGCCTAGAGACTAGAGCAAATGAGCAGTTCTTC. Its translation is CARRGLETRANEQFF.

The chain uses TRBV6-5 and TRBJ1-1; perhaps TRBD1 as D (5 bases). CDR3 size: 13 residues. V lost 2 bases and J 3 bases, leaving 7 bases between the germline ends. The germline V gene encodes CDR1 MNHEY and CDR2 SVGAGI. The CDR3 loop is CASSYPGDTEAFF. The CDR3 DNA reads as TGTGCCAGCAGTTACCCGGGGGACACTGAAGCTTTCTTT.

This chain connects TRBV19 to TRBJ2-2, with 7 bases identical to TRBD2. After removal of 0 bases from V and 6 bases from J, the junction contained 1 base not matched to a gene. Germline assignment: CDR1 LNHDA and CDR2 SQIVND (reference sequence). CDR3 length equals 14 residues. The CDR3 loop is CASSIDAGAGELFF. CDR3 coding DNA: TGTGCCAGTAGTATAGATGCGGGAGCCGGGGAGCTGTTTTTT.

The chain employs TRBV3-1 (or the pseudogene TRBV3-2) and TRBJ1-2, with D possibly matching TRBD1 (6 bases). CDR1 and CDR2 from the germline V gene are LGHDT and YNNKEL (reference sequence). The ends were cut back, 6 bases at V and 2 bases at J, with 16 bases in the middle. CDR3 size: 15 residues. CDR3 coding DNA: TGTGCCAGCAGTCTTGGGACAAGACTAAACTATGGCTACACCTTC. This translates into CASSLGTRLNYGYTF.

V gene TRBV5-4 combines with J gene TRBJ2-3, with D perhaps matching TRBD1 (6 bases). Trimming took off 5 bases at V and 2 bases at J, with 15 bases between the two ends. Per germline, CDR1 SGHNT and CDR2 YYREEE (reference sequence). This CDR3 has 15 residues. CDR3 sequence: CASSISGADTDTQYF. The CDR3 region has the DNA TGTGCCAGCAGTATCTCAGGGGCTGACACAGATACGCAGTATTTT.